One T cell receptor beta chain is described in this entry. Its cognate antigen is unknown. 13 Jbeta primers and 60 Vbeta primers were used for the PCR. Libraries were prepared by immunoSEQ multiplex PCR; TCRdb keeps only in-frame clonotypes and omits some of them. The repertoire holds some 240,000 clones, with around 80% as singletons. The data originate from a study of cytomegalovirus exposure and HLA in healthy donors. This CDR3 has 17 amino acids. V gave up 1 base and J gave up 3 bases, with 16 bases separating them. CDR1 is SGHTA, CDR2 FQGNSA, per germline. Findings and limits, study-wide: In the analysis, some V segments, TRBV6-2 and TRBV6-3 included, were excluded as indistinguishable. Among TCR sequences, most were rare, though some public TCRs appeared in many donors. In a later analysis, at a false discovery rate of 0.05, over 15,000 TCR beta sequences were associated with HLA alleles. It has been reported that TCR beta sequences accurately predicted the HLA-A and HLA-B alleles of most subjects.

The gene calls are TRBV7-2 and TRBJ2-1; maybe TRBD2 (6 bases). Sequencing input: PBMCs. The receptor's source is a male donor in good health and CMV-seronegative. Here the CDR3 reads CASSLEEAGFYYNEQFF. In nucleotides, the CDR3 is TGTGCCAGCAGCTTAGAGGAGGCGGGATTTTACTACAATGAGCAGTTCTTC.